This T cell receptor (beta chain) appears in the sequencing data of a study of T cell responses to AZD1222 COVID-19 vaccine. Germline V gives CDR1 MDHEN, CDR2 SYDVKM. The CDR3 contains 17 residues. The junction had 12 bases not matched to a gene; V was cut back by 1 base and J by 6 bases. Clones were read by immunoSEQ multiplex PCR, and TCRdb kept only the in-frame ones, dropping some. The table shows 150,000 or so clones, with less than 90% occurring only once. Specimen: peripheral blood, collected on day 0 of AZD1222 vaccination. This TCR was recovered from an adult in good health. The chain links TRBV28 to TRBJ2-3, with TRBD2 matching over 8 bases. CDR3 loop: CASSLSGLLAGMDTQYF. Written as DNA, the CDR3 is TGTGCCAGCAGTTTATCTGGTTTGCTAGCGGGTATGGATACGCAGTATTTT.